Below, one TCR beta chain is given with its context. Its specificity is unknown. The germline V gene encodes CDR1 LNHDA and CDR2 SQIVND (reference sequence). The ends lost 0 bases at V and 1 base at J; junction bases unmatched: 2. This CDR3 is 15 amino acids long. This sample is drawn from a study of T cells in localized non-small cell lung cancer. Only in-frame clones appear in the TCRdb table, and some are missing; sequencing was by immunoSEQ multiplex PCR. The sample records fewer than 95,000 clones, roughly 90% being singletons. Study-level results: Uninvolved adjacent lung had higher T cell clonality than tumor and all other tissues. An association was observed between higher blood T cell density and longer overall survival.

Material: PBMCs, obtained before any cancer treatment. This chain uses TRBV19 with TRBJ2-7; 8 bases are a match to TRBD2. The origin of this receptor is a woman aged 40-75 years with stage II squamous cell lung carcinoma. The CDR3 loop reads CASSIDPGGSYEQYF. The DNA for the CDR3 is TGTGCCAGTAGTATAGATCCGGGAGGGTCCTACGAGCAGTACTTC. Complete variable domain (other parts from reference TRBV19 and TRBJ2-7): DGGITQSPKYLFRKEGQNVTLSCEQNLNHDAMYWYRQDPGQGLRLIYYSQIVNDFQKGDIAEGYSVSREKKESFPLTVTSAQKNPTAFYLCASSIDPGGSYEQYFGPGTRLTVT.